This T cell receptor beta chain appears in the sequencing data of a study of T cell responses to AZD1222 COVID-19 vaccine (dated by TCRdb to the early 2020s). About the investigation overall: A total of about 230 trial participants underwent TCR sequencing, of whom about 210 received two doses of AZD1222 and some 26 received two doses of the MenACWY control vaccine. Trial participants were enrolled by age into subgroups of 18-55, 56-69 and 70-plus years, and around 150, 29 and 61 TCR-sequenced participants, respectively, were included in these subgroups.

Measured from the cysteine to the phenylalanine, the CDR3 is 18 residues long. Just CDR3 DNA is preserved here, 54 bases in frame from base 1. Sequences ENHRY (CDR1) and SYGVKD (CDR2) are obtained from the germline V gene. Germline trimming: 1 base from V, 2 bases from J; junction bases outside gene matches: 10. The CDR3 regions of human TCRbeta chains were analyzed by immunosequencing. Per the original workflow: Repertoire TCRs were checked for matches against a reference library of SARS-CoV-2-specific TCRs that had been generated using the MIRA antigen-specificity platform. Breadth was defined as the fraction of unique TCRs that were SARS-CoV-2-associated. Depth was defined as the fraction of total T cells that were SARS-CoV-2-associated. Using the MIRA data, each spike-specific TCR was assigned both to the spike region to which the TCR was reactive and to a CD4 or CD8 class. Log10-transformed breadth and depth values were compared by one-way ANOVA with Sidak's multiple comparisons tests. Held by TCRdb, this immuneACCESS table contains in-frame sequences only and omits some clones. Under half of the omission traces to an unresolved V gene where checked; the cause of the rest is unknown. That table is the source of V, J and clone size, and D and trimming were worked out from the DNA. The sample table shows over 150,000 clones, and about 90% are seen once. The biggest ten clones account for around 4.4% of the sample.

Points on this clone: Its recognized antigen is unknown. No much larger clonotype is one base removed from it; base qualities were not supplied.

The label giving this sample's time point can be read as: baseline before first vaccination. The treatment or condition label on this specimen signifies: meningococcal conjugate vaccine given as trial control. The vaccinee samples were drawn from two UK trials, COV001 and COV002, one of which was a single-blind randomized controlled phase 2/3 trial testing AZD1222 (ChAdOx1 nCoV-19) in healthy adults. For TCRbeta chain sequencing, PBMC samples from trial participants were taken at day 0 and at day 28 after the second dose. What the authors observed across the whole study: Spike-specific TCR breadth and depth rose significantly after two AZD1222 doses compared with day 0 and with MenACWY recipients. Participants were mostly white British, with more females than males. The authors suggested clonal diversity may have been underestimated. The 56-69-year group was small, and its depth increase did not reach significance, likely because of low power. Conclusions about previously exposed vaccinees are limited because only five to seven AZD1222 recipients were SARS-CoV-2 seropositive at baseline. No day 14 peak-response samples were available, so repertoires were characterized only after the peak T cell response. Reportedly, close to half of the unique spike-specific TCRs recognized epitopes lying outside the regions that are mutated in the B.1.351 and B.1.1.7 variants. The whole spike protein was spanned by vaccine-associated CD4 TCRs, and dominant responses were seen in regions 160-218 and 743-854.

Sequenced here: peripheral blood, sampled on day 0 of MenACWY control vaccination. The chain is assembled from TRBV10-3 and TRBJ1-5; TRBD1 matches 8 bases in the middle. This receptor was taken from an adult in good health. The DNA sequence reads TGTGCCATCAGTGAGTTTAGAATCCAGGGGGCCGGCAATCAGCCCCAGCATTTT. This yields the protein CAISEFRIQGAGNQPQHF.